This TCR beta chain was found in a study of blood T cells in healthy people across ages. A word on this clonotype: Its target is not known.

The ends were cut back, 6 bases at V and 7 bases at J, with 16 bases in the middle. This CDR3 is 13 amino acids long. Per the germline V gene, CDR1 is MGHDK and CDR2 is SYGVNS. Isolation recovered at least 6 million PBMCs from every sample. For the second PCR, which ran for 7 to 11 cycles, a sample-barcoded 5' primer and a J-beta primer mix were used. TCRdb ran MiXCR on the 5' RACE reads and lists one entry per CDR3 protein. This table has about 1 million distinct CDR3 sequences, 45% appearing once. The study's findings and limits: There were more naive CD4+ cells and higher diversity in long-lived donors than in aged donors.

The sample was blood. This chain connects TRBV25-1 to TRBJ2-7; D remains ambiguous. This clonotype was sampled from a woman aged 55 to 70 in good health. DNA of the CDR3: TGTGCCAGCAGCCGGGTTGGGGTGGGGGAGCAGTACTTC. Residues: CASSRVGVGEQYF.